Following are 7 T cell receptor beta chains from one sample sequenced in a study of blood T cell repertoires in COVID-19. TCRdb's table, derived via immunoSEQ multiplex PCR, lists solely in-frame clones and lacks some. The data hold 70,000 or so clones, with roughly 80% observed a single time. Sequenced: peripheral blood. These receptors all stem from a man aged 60 to 69 with acute or convalescent COVID-19.

V usage is TRBV24-1 and J usage is TRBJ1-5; tentatively, D is TRBD1 (5 bases). The CDR3 spans 15 residues. Germline CDR1 KGHDR, CDR2 SFDVKD. V was clipped by 2 bases and J by 0 bases, with 7 bases between them. The CDR3 protein is CATSDSGGSNQPQHF. DNA of the CDR3: TGTGCCACCAGTGATTCGGGGGGTAGCAATCAGCCCCAGCATTTT.

This chain connects TRBV7-9 to TRBJ1-5; D is undetermined. CDR1 SEHNR and CDR2 FQNEAQ come from the germline V gene (reference sequence). V gave up 0 bases and J gave up 1 base, with 4 bases separating them. The CDR3 runs to 14 residues. The CDR3: CASSLAKSNQPQHF. CDR3 nucleotide sequence: TGTGCCAGCAGCTTAGCTAAAAGCAATCAGCCCCAGCATTTT. The full variable domain, completed using reference TRBV7-9 and TRBJ1-5, is DTGVSQNPRHKITKRGQNVTFRCDPISEHNRLYWYRQTLGQGPEFLTYFQNEAQLEKSRLLSDRFSAERPKGSFSTLEIQRTEQGDSAMYLCASSLAKSNQPQHFGDGTRLSIL.

The genes are TRBV7-3 and TRBJ1-6, with 7 bases fitting TRBD1. Germline loops: CDR1 SGHTA, CDR2 FQGTGA. V shed 5 bases and J 10 bases; nucleotides not matched to a gene: 8. This CDR3 comprises 14 residues. CDR3: CASSRDRVGSPLHF. DNA of the CDR3: TGTGCCAGCAGCCGAGACAGGGTGGGATCACCCCTCCACTTT.

The chain recombines TRBV11-2 with TRBJ1-2; D call uncertain. V was shortened by 1 base and J by 3 bases, with 9 bases between the two germline ends. The CDR3 runs to 14 residues. Germline loops: CDR1 SGHAT, CDR2 FQNNGV. CDR3 loop: CASSLAHRDYGYTF. As DNA, the CDR3 is TGTGCCAGCAGCTTAGCCCACAGAGACTATGGCTACACCTTC. Combining the CDR3 with reference TRBV11-2 and TRBJ1-2 gives the whole variable domain EAGVAQSPRYKIIEKRQSVAFWCNPISGHATLYWYQQILGQGPKLLIQFQNNGVVDDSQLPKDRFSAERLKGVDSTLKIQPAKLEDSAVYLCASSLAHRDYGYTFGSGTRLTVV.

The chain is built from TRBV7-8 and TRBJ2-3, with TRBD1 as a possible D gene (6 bases). Per germline, CDR1 SGHVS and CDR2 FQNEAQ. V lost 7 bases and J lost 7, with 21 bases in between. The CDR3 length is 15 residues. The CDR3 protein is CASTLRGNSGYTQYF. Written as DNA, the CDR3 is TGTGCCAGCACCCTGAGGGGGAATAGTGGATATACGCAGTATTTT. Together with reference TRBV7-8 and TRBJ2-3, the CDR3 gives the full variable domain: GAGVSQSPRYKVAKRGQDVALRCDPISGHVSLFWYQQALGQGPEFLTYFQNEAQLDKSGLPSDRFFAERPEGSVSTLKIQRTQQEDSAVYLCASTLRGNSGYTQYFGPGTRLTVL.

V gene TRBV11-3 combines with J gene TRBJ1-5; D might be TRBD1 (5 bases). This CDR3 comprises 18 residues. The V end lost 5 bases, the J end lost 2 bases, and 22 bases lay between the germline ends. Per germline, CDR1 SGHNT and CDR2 YENEEA. Here the CDR3 reads CASSLTKKQAFGNQPQHF. CDR3 nucleotides: TGTGCCAGCAGCCTAACGAAAAAACAGGCCTTCGGCAATCAGCCCCAGCATTTT.

This chain uses TRBV6-2 or TRBV6-3 with TRBJ2-1; TRBD1 agrees at 12 bases. Germline CDR1 is MNHEY and CDR2 is SVGEGT. This CDR3 has 16 amino acids. V lost 7 bases, J lost 8 bases, and 12 bases stayed unmatched. DNA for the CDR3: TGTGCCAGCATCCCCACCGGGACAGGGGGCTTGGATGAGCAGTTCTTC. This sequence encodes CASIPTGTGGLDEQFF.